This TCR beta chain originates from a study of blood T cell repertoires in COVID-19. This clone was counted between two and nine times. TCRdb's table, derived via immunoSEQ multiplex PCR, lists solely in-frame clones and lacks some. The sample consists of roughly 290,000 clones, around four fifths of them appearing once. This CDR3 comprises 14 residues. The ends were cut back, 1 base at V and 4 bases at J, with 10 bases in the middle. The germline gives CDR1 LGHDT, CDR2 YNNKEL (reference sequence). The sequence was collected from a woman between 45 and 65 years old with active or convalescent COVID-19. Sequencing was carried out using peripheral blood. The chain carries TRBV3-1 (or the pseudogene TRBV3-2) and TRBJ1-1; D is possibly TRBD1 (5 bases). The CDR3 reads CASSQGEGRTEAFF. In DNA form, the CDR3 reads TGTGCCAGCAGCCAAGGGGAGGGACGCACTGAAGCTTTCTTT.